The source of this TCR beta chain is a study of T cell responses to AZD1222 COVID-19 vaccine. Study results and caveats: Repertoire sampling was restricted to post-peak T cell response timepoints.

To note about this clone: Antigen: not known.

V was trimmed by 1 base and J by 5 bases, leaving 11 bases between them. The CDR3 runs to 14 residues. CDR1 SGHTA and CDR2 FQGNSA come from the germline V gene. Repertoires were generated with immunoSEQ multiplex PCR, while TCRdb's copy carries only in-frame clones and drops some. The table has over 100,000 clones, roughly 84% seen once; the top ten hold over 15%. The genes are TRBV7-2 and TRBJ1-1, with D unclear. The specimen was peripheral blood, collected on day 0 of AZD1222 vaccination. This clonotype was sampled from an adult in good health. The CDR3 DNA reads TGTGCCAGCAGCTTAGGCCAACTAGGGACTGAAGCTTTCTTT. As protein: CASSLGQLGTEAFF.